This entry lists 17 T cell receptor beta chains sequenced from one sample in a study of a mutant IDH1 vaccine in newly diagnosed glioma. Time point denoted: baseline, week 1 (first vaccination visit). Treatment in this sample: pre-vaccination baseline after standard-of-care therapy. Only in-frame clones appear in the TCRdb table, and some are missing; sequencing was by immunoSEQ multiplex PCR. The sample contains nearly 70,000 clones, about four fifths of which appear only once. The sequencing here drew on PBMCs, taken from a glioma patient treated with radiotherapy, temozolomide or both. These receptors were obtained from a man aged 50-59 years with glioma.

V is TRBV19 and J is TRBJ1-2, with D possibly TRBD1 on 6 matching bases. Germline V gene data show CDR1 as LNHDA and CDR2 as SQIVND (reference sequence). V was pared by 5 bases and J by 6 bases, with 10 bases between. This CDR3 has 12 residues. The CDR3 spells CASSRAGDGYTF. For the CDR3, the DNA is TGTGCCAGTAGTCGGGCAGGGGATGGCTACACCTTC. The whole variable domain, filled in from reference TRBV19 and TRBJ1-2, reads DGGITQSPKYLFRKEGQNVTLSCEQNLNHDAMYWYRQDPGQGLRLIYYSQIVNDFQKGDIAEGYSVSREKKESFPLTVTSAQKNPTAFYLCASSRAGDGYTFGSGTRLTVV.

This clone counts as medium-sized. The CDR3, as DNA: TGTGCCAGCAGCTTATCTGAGGGACAGCTGAACACTGAAGCTTTCTTT. Protein sequence: CASSLSEGQLNTEAFF. The V call is TRBV7-2, the J call TRBJ1-1; TRBD1 matches at 7 bases. J gave up 0 bases and V 2 bases, and 6 bases lay outside the gene matches. The germline gives CDR1 SGHTA, CDR2 FQGNSA. CDR3 length: 16 amino acids.

The chain is built from TRBV11-3 and TRBJ1-1; no clear D. The CDR3 runs 13 residues. V was pared by 1 base and J by 0 bases, with 3 bases between. CDR1 is SGHNT and CDR2 is YENEEA in the germline V gene. CDR3: CASSLALNTEAFF. The DNA of the CDR3 is TGTGCCAGCAGCTTAGCCCTGAACACTGAAGCTTTCTTT.

V is TRBV30 and J is TRBJ2-7, with D perhaps TRBD2 (5 bases). The germline V and J ends were trimmed by 3 bases and 0 bases, with 15 bases remaining between them. This CDR3 contains 15 residues. Germline CDR1 is GTSNPN and CDR2 is SVGIG (reference sequence). The CDR3 region is CAWRAGSRSSYEQYF. Written as DNA, the CDR3 is TGTGCCTGGAGGGCGGGCAGCCGAAGCTCCTACGAGCAGTACTTC.

The chain combines TRBV6-5 with TRBJ2-3; tentative D call: TRBD2 (6 bases). Trimming stripped 6 bases from V and 4 bases from J, with 11 bases between. Germline V CDR1 and CDR2: MNHEY, SVGAGI. The CDR3 runs to 13 residues. This CDR3 reads CASSPGTADTQYF. CDR3 DNA: TGTGCCAGCAGCCCAGGGACTGCAGATACGCAGTATTTT.

V and J are TRBV9 and TRBJ1-4; weak D call: TRBD1 (5 bases). The CDR3 is made up of 15 amino acids. Germline assignment: CDR1 SGDLS and CDR2 YYNGEE. V lost 3 bases and J lost 8, with 17 bases in between. CDR3 sequence: CASSGAGQGSEKLFF. In DNA form, the CDR3 reads TGTGCCAGCAGCGGGGCGGGGCAGGGCTCCGAAAAACTGTTTTTT.

This clone was counted a single time. The rearrangement uses TRBV4-1 and TRBJ1-1; 7 bases are a match to TRBD1. Germline values: CDR1 MGHRA, CDR2 YSYEKL. The trim removed 5 bases at V and 4 bases at J, leaving 10 bases unmatched. The CDR3 length is 15 residues. The CDR3: CASSFQRGLSTEAFF. The CDR3 nucleotides are TGCGCCAGCAGCTTCCAGAGGGGGCTTTCCACTGAAGCTTTCTTT.

This clone was detected a few times. V and J are TRBV19 and TRBJ2-1; 9 bases are a match to TRBD2. The CDR3 sequence is 15 residues long. V gave up 2 bases and J gave up 5 bases; unmatched junction bases: 4. The V gene's germline CDR1 is LNHDA and CDR2 SQIVND (reference sequence). The CDR3 nucleotides read TGTGCCAGTAGTATAAGCGGGGGGTACCACAATGAGCAGTTCTTC. Protein product: CASSISGGYHNEQFF.

The rearrangement joins TRBV5-1 to TRBJ2-5; no clear D. CDR1 SGHRS and CDR2 YFSETQ come from the germline V gene. V was shortened by 3 bases and J by 0 bases, with 3 bases between the two germline ends. The CDR3 runs to 12 residues. Written as DNA, the CDR3 is TGCGCCAGCAGCTCCCACCAAGAGACCCAGTACTTC. Residues: CASSSHQETQYF.

The chain has TRBV30 and TRBJ2-7, with D maybe TRBD1 (7 bases). This CDR3 is built from 13 residues. The V gene lost 5 bases and the J gene lost 0 bases, with 11 bases spanning the gap. Germline CDR1 GTSNPN, CDR2 SVGIG (reference sequence). The CDR3: CAWGGTDSYEQYF. In DNA form, the CDR3 reads TGTGCCTGGGGAGGGACAGACTCCTACGAGCAGTACTTC.

The chain joins TRBV5-4 to TRBJ2-2; no firm D call. Germline assignment: CDR1 SGHNT and CDR2 YYREEE (reference sequence). The V and J ends lost 0 bases and 4 bases respectively, with 7 bases between them. The CDR3 is made up of 14 amino acids. In DNA, the CDR3 is TGTGCCAGCAGCTTGGGAGCTCGCACCGGGGAGCTGTTTTTT. This codes for CASSLGARTGELFF.

V gene TRBV28 combines with J gene TRBJ1-1; D not resolved. The CDR3 contains 14 residues. Trimming left V 6 bases short and J 11 bases short, with 22 bases between. Germline lookup yields CDR1 MDHEN and CDR2 SYDVKM. The CDR3 protein is CASSASERYEDAFF. As DNA, the CDR3 is TGTGCCAGCAGCGCATCTGAGAGGTACGAGGACGCTTTCTTT.

This clone was recorded a few times. This chain uses TRBV7-9 with TRBJ1-5; D unresolved. Deletions cut 5 bases from V and 10 bases from J, with 12 bases between. CDR1 is SEHNR and CDR2 is FQNEAQ in the germline V gene (reference sequence). This CDR3 has 12 residues. Written as DNA, the CDR3 is TGTGCCAGCAGCCCCCGGGGAGGCCCCCAGCATTTT. Encoded protein: CASSPRGGPQHF.

V and J are TRBV13 and TRBJ1-2; D remains ambiguous. This CDR3 contains 14 residues. The germline V and J ends were trimmed by 1 base and 4 bases, with 10 bases remaining between them. The germline CDR1 and CDR2 sequences are PRHDT and FYEKMQ (reference sequence). The CDR3, as DNA: TGTGCCAGCAGCTTAGAAGGTGGGCTCTATGGCTACACCTTC. This gives the protein CASSLEGGLYGYTF.

This clone was seen repeatedly, ten times or more. The CDR3: CASSQWGEEKLFF. The CDR3 DNA is TGCGCCAGCAGCCAATGGGGGGAAGAAAAACTGTTTTTT. The gene calls are TRBV4-1 and TRBJ1-4; TRBD1 might be the D (5 bases). CDR3 size: 13 residues. V lost 2 bases to trimming and J lost 8 bases, with 9 bases between them. Germline CDR1 is MGHRA and CDR2 is YSYEKL.

The chain has TRBV7-9 and TRBJ1-1, with D tentatively TRBD1 (6 bases). Germline V gene lookup returns CDR1 SEHNR and CDR2 FQNEAQ (reference sequence). The CDR3 contains 15 residues. The V end lost 1 base, the J end lost 6 bases, and 15 bases lay between the germline ends. Here the CDR3 DNA reads TGTGCCAGCAGCTTAGAACTTCACAGGGAATCTGAAGCTTTCTTT. Its translation: CASSLELHRESEAFF.

This clone was detected only once. The chain employs TRBV27 and TRBJ1-6, with 10 bases matching TRBD1. V shed 6 bases and J 8 bases; nucleotides not matched to a gene: 10. Germline CDR1 MNHEY, CDR2 SMNVEV (reference sequence). CDR3 length equals 16 residues. The CDR3 protein is CASSLTGQGNDSPLHF. Here the CDR3 DNA reads TGTGCCAGCAGCCTGACGGGACAGGGGAACGATTCACCCCTCCACTTT.